This TCR beta chain was recorded in a study of shared clonotypes between healthy human individuals. With regard to this clone: The antigen remains undetermined.

Those who donated were healthy HIV-negative adults, with no recent acute infections or vaccinations reported. Every contributor of samples was a Caucasian grown-up residing in Nashville, Tennessee. Regarding the study as a whole: The diversity represented, both genetic and in exposure history, was limited by few donors.

An even split of each subset's genomic DNA across several immunoSEQ plates was performed. Sequencing was performed with immunoSEQ multiplex PCR; in TCRdb, only in-frame clones are kept and a portion is missing. The sample includes 450,000 to 500,000 clones, roughly 80% of them seen just once. Unmatched junction bases numbered 6, after V lost 9 bases and J lost 10 bases. The CDR3 has 13 residues. Germline CDR1 reads LNHDA; CDR2 reads SQIVND (reference sequence). Material for sequencing was PBMCs. The chain combines TRBV19 with TRBJ2-1; the match to TRBD2 covers 13 bases. This TCR was sampled from a woman between 40 and 55 years old in good health. Some clones in this sample may be carry-over from other donors' samples. This chain's CDR3 is CASGLAGAREQFF. The CDR3 DNA sequence: TGTGCCAGCGGACTAGCGGGAGCGAGGGAGCAGTTCTTC.